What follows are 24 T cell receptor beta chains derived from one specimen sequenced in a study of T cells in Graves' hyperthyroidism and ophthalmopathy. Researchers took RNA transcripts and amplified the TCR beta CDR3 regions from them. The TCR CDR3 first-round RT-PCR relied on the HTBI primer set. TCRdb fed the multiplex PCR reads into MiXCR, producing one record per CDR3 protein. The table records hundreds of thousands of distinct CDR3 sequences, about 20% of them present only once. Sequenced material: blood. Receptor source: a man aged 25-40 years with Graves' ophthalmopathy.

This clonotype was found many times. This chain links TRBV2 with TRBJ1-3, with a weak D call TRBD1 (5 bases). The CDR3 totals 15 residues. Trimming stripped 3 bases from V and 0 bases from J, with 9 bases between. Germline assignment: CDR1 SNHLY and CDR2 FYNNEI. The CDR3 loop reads CASSEGLRSGNTIYF. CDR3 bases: TGTGCCAGCAGTGAGGGACTGCGCTCTGGAAACACCATATATTTT. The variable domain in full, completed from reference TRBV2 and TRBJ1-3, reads EPEVTQTPSHQVTQMGQEVILRCVPISNHLYFYWYRQILGQKVEFLVSFYNNEISEKSEIFDDQFSVERPDGSNFTLKIRSTKLEDSAMYFCASSEGLRSGNTIYFGEGSWLTVV.

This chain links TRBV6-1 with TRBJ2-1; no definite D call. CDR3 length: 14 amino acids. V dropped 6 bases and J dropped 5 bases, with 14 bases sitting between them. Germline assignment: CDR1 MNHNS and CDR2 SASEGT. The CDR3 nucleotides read TGTGCCAGCAGGCTGGGCGCGGCGAACAATGAGCAGTTCTTC. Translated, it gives CASRLGAANNEQFF.

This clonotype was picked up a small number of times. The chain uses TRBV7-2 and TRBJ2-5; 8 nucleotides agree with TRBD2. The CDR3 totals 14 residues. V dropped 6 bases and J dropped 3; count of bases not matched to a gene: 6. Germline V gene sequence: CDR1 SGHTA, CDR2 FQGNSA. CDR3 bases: TGTGCCAGCAGTTTTACTAGCGGAGAAGAGACCCAGTACTTC. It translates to CASSFTSGEETQYF.

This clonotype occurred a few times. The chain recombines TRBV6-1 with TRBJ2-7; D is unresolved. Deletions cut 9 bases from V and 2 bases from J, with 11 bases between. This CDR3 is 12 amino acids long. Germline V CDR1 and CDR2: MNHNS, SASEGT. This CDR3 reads CARPPVTYEQYF. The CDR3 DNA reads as TGTGCCAGACCCCCGGTCACCTACGAGCAGTACTTC.

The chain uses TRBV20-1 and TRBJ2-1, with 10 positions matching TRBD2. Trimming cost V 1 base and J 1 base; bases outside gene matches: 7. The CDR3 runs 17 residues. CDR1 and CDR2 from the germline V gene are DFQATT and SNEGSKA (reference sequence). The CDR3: CSARVAGTSASYNEQFF. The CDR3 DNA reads TGCAGTGCTAGAGTGGCCGGGACTAGCGCGTCCTACAATGAGCAGTTCTTC.

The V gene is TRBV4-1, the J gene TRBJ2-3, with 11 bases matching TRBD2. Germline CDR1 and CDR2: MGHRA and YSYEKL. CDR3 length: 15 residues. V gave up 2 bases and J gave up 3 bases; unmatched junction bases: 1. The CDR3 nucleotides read TGCGCCAGCAGCCAAACTAGCGGGAGAACAGATACGCAGTATTTT. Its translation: CASSQTSGRTDTQYF.

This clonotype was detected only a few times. Written as DNA, the CDR3 is TGCGCCAGCAGCTCGGCTAGTGGGGAGACCCAGTACTTC. This encodes CASSSASGETQYF. This sequence joins TRBV5-1 and TRBJ2-5; D not resolved. Germline V lookup: CDR1 SGHRS, CDR2 YFSETQ. The CDR3 runs 13 residues. V lost 3 bases to trimming and J lost 5 bases, with 11 bases between them.

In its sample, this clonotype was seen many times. The CDR3 is CASSLDVTSRGSYEQYF. CDR3 in DNA: TGTGCCAGCAGCTTAGATGTCACTAGTCGAGGGTCCTACGAGCAGTACTTC. The rearrangement uses TRBV11-2 and TRBJ2-7; possible D gene TRBD2, 5 bases. Looked up from germline, CDR1 is SGHAT and CDR2 is FQNNGV. This CDR3 has 17 residues. V was clipped by 0 bases and J by 1 base, with 16 bases between them.

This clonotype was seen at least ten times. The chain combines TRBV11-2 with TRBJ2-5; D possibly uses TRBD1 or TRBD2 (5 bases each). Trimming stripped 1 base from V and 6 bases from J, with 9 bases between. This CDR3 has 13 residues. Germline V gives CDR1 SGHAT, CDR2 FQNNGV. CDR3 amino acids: CASSLGGWQTQYF. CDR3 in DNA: TGTGCCAGCAGCTTAGGGGGGTGGCAGACCCAGTACTTC.

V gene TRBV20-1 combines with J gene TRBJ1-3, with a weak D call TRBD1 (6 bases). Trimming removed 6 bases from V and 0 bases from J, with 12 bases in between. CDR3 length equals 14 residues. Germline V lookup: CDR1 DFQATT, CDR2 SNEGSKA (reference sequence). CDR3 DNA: TGCAGTGCCGCCGGGACAAACTCTGGAAACACCATATATTTT. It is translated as CSAAGTNSGNTIYF.

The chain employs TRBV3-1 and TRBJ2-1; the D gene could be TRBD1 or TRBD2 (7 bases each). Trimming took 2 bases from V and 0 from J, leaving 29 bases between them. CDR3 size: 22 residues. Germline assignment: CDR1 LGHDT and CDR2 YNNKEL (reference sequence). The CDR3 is CASSQIIWREGAPFSSYNEQFF. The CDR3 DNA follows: TGTGCCAGCAGCCAAATCATATGGAGGGAGGGGGCACCATTTAGCTCCTACAATGAGCAGTTCTTC.

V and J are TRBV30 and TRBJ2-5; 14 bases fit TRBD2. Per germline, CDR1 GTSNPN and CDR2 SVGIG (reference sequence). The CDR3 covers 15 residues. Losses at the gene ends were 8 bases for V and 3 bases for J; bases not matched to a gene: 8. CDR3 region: CAGRPGLAGEETQYF. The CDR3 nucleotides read TGTGCCGGTAGGCCGGGACTAGCGGGAGAAGAGACCCAGTACTTC.

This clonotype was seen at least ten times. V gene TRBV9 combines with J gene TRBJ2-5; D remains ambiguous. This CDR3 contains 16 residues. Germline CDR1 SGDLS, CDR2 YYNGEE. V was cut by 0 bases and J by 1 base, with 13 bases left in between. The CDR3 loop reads CASSVEGRVAQETQYF. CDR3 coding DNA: TGTGCCAGCAGCGTAGAAGGACGGGTAGCCCAAGAGACCCAGTACTTC.

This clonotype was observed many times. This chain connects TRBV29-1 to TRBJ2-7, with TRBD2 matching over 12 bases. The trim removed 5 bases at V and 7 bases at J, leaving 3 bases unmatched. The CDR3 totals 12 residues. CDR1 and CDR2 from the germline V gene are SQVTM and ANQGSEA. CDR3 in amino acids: CSVRTSGNEQYF. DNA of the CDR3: TGCAGCGTTAGGACTAGCGGGAATGAGCAGTACTTC.

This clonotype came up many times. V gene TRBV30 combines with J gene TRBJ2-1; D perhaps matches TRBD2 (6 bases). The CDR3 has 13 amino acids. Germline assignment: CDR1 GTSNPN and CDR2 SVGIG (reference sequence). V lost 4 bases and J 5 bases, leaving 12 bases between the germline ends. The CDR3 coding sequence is TGTGCCTGGACTAGCGCGATTAACAATGAGCAGTTCTTC. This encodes CAWTSAINNEQFF.

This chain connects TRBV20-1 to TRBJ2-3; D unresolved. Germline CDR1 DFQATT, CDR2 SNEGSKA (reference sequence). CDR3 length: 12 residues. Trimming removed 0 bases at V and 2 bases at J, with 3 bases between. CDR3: CSARDNTDTQYF. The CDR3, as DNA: TGCAGTGCTAGAGACAACACAGATACGCAGTATTTT.

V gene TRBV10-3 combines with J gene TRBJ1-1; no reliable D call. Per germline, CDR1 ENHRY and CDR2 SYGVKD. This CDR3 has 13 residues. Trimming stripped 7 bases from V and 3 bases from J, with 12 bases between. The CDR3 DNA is TGTGCCATCATGAGACGACTGGACACTGAAGCTTTCTTT. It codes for CAIMRRLDTEAFF.

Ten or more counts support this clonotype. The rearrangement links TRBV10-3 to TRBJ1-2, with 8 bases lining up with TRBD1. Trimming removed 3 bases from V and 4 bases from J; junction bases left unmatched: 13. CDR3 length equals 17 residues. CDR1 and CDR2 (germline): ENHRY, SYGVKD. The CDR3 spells CAISEGTGASYSYGYTF. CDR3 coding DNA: TGTGCCATCAGTGAAGGGACAGGAGCCTCCTACAGCTATGGCTACACCTTC.

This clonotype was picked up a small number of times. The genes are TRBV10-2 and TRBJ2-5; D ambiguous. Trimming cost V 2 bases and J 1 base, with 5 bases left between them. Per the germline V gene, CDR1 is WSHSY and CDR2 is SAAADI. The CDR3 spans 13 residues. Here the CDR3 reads CASSEELQETQYF. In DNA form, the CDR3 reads TGCGCCAGCAGTGAGGAACTCCAAGAGACCCAGTACTTC.

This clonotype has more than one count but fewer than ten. The CDR3 region is CASSRAGTGDTQYF. The CDR3 nucleotides are TGTGCCAGCAGCCGAGCGGGGACTGGTGATACGCAGTATTTT. The V call is TRBV14, the J call TRBJ2-3; 7 nucleotides align to TRBD2. Trimming cost V 4 bases and J 6 bases; bases outside gene matches: 7. The germline CDR1 and CDR2 sequences are SGHDN and FVKESK. The CDR3 loop spans 14 amino acids.

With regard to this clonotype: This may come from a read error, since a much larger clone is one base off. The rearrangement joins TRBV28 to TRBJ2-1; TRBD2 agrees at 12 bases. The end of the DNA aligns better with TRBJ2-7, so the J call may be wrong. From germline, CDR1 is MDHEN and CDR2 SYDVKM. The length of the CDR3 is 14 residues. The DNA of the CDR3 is TGTGCCAGCAGTCTAGCGGGAGGGGACAATGAGCAGTACTTC. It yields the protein CASSLAGGDNEQYF.

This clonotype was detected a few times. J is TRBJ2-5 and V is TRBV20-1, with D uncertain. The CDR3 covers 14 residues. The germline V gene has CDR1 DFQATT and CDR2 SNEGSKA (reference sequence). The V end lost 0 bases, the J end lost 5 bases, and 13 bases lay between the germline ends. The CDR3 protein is CSARDFRAGETQYF. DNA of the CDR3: TGCAGTGCTAGAGATTTTCGGGCCGGCGAGACCCAGTACTTC.

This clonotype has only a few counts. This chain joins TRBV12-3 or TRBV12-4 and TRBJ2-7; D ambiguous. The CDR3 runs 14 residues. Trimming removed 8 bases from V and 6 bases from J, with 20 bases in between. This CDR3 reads CASGDRVQQLEQYF. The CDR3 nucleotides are TGTGCCAGCGGCGACCGGGTCCAACAGCTCGAGCAGTACTTC.

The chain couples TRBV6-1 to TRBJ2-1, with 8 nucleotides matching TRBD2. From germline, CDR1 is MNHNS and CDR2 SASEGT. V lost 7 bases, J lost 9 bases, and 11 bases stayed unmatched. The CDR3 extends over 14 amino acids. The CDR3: CASIFFRSGGEQFF. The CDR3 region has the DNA TGTGCCAGCATTTTCTTTCGGAGCGGGGGTGAGCAGTTCTTC.